A selection of T cell receptor beta chains follows, all from one sample in a study of spatial heterogeneity in lung cancer. TCRdb ran MiXCR on the 5' RACE reads and lists one entry per CDR3 protein. The table has some 110,000 distinct CDR3 sequences, 12% seen once; the top ten hold roughly 17%. The sequenced sample was PBMCs, obtained at follow-up. These receptors all come from a male donor with early-stage non-small cell lung cancer. The CDR3 runs from the conserved cysteine through the conserved F or W. Each record gives: J gene, V gene, clone size, D gene, CDR3 DNA, CDR3 protein. D genes are given only for firm matches. Not all rows give a size; the values are once, few, many and, for expanded clones, a class.

j_call: TRBJ2-4
v_call: TRBV7-9
clone_size: -
d_call: -
cdr3_nt: TGTGCCAGCAGCGTGGTGGAGGCCAAAAACATTCAGTACTTC
cdr3_aa: CASSVVEAKNIQYF

j_call: TRBJ1-6
v_call: TRBV27
clone_size: medium-sized
d_call: -
cdr3_nt: TGTGCCAGCAGTTTGTACCAGGGAGAGTTGAGTTCACCCCTCCACTTT
cdr3_aa: CASSLYQGELSSPLHF

j_call: TRBJ1-2
v_call: TRBV5-1
clone_size: few
d_call: -
cdr3_nt: TGCGCCAGCAGCTTCTACAGCTCCCCCGGGGGCTACACCTTC
cdr3_aa: CASSFYSSPGGYTF

j_call: TRBJ1-5
v_call: TRBV6-2/TRBV6-3
clone_size: -
d_call: -
cdr3_nt: TGTGCCAGCAGTTACCAACCGGGCCGCCCAGATCAGCCCCAGCATTTT
cdr3_aa: CASSYQPGRPDQPQHF

j_call: TRBJ2-2
v_call: TRBV11-2
clone_size: few
d_call: -
cdr3_nt: TGTGCCAGCAGCCTAGTACCTAGCGTGTATACCGGGGAGCTGTTTTTT
cdr3_aa: CASSLVPSVYTGELFF

j_call: TRBJ1-6
v_call: TRBV27
clone_size: few
d_call: -
cdr3_nt: TGTGCCAGCAGTCCCCTGAGAACAGGGCGGGTTTCACCCCTCCACTTT
cdr3_aa: CASSPLRTGRVSPLHF

j_call: TRBJ2-7
v_call: TRBV28
clone_size: few
d_call: TRBD2
cdr3_nt: TGTGCCAGCAGTTTAGGCGGGGGGTCCTACGAGCAGTACTTC
cdr3_aa: CASSLGGGSYEQYF

j_call: TRBJ1-1
v_call: TRBV29-1
clone_size: many
d_call: -
cdr3_nt: TGCAGCGTTCGGGAGAGGGGGTCGGGGACTGAAGCTTTCTTT
cdr3_aa: CSVRERGSGTEAFF

j_call: TRBJ2-1
v_call: TRBV19
clone_size: few
d_call: -
cdr3_nt: TGTGCCACCAGACCCGCGGGGTGGAATGAGCAGTTCTTC
cdr3_aa: CATRPAGWNEQFF

j_call: TRBJ2-1
v_call: TRBV7-3
clone_size: few
d_call: TRBD1
cdr3_nt: TGTGCCAGCAGCACCGGGACAGGGAACAATGAGCAGTTCTTC
cdr3_aa: CASSTGTGNNEQFF

j_call: TRBJ2-5
v_call: TRBV5-5
clone_size: few
d_call: TRBD2
cdr3_nt: TGTGCCAGCAGCTTCGGGACTAGCGGACCGGAGACCCAGTACTTC
cdr3_aa: CASSFGTSGPETQYF

j_call: TRBJ1-6
v_call: TRBV27
clone_size: many
d_call: -
cdr3_nt: TGTGCCAGCAGTTTCCCAGGCTATAATTCACCCCTCCACTTT
cdr3_aa: CASSFPGYNSPLHF

j_call: TRBJ1-1
v_call: TRBV7-2
clone_size: -
d_call: -
cdr3_nt: TGTGCCAGCAGTTATGATATGAACACTGAAGCTTTCTTT
cdr3_aa: CASSYDMNTEAFF

j_call: TRBJ1-1
v_call: TRBV20-1
clone_size: -
d_call: TRBD1
cdr3_nt: TGCAGTGCTAGAGAGGGGACAGGGAACACTGAAGCTTTCTTT
cdr3_aa: CSAREGTGNTEAFF

j_call: TRBJ2-1
v_call: TRBV9
clone_size: -
d_call: -
cdr3_nt: TGTGCCAGCAGCGTTTCTTCGGGGCCAACCAATGAGCAGTTCTTC
cdr3_aa: CASSVSSGPTNEQFF

j_call: TRBJ1-1
v_call: TRBV29-1
clone_size: many
d_call: -
cdr3_nt: TGCAGCGTTGAGGATGACAAGAACACTGAAGCTTTCTTT
cdr3_aa: CSVEDDKNTEAFF

j_call: TRBJ2-4
v_call: TRBV3-1
clone_size: many
d_call: -
cdr3_nt: TGTGCCAGCAGCCAAGCGGGGCCTAACATTCAGTACTTC
cdr3_aa: CASSQAGPNIQYF

j_call: TRBJ2-1
v_call: TRBV5-1
clone_size: many
d_call: TRBD2
cdr3_nt: TGCGCCAGCAGCCGCGGGGGAAGCTCCTACAATGAGCAGTTCTTC
cdr3_aa: CASSRGGSSYNEQFF

j_call: TRBJ2-3
v_call: TRBV28
clone_size: -
d_call: TRBD1
cdr3_nt: TGTGCCAGCAGCCCGTTCCAGGGGACAGGGAGGTCGTGGCGCACAGATACGCAGTATTTT
cdr3_aa: CASSPFQGTGRSWRTDTQYF

j_call: TRBJ2-7
v_call: TRBV7-8
clone_size: many
d_call: -
cdr3_nt: TGTGCCAGCAGCCCACGGGTGTCCTACGAGCAGTACTTC
cdr3_aa: CASSPRVSYEQYF

j_call: TRBJ1-1
v_call: TRBV7-9
clone_size: many
d_call: -
cdr3_nt: TGTGCCAGCAGCTCTCCCGACAGCCTGAACACTGAAGCTTTCTTT
cdr3_aa: CASSSPDSLNTEAFF

j_call: TRBJ2-1
v_call: TRBV5-1
clone_size: -
d_call: TRBD1
cdr3_nt: TGCGCCAGCAGCTGGAGTCCCGGGACAGGGATAAATGAGCAGTTCTTC
cdr3_aa: CASSWSPGTGINEQFF